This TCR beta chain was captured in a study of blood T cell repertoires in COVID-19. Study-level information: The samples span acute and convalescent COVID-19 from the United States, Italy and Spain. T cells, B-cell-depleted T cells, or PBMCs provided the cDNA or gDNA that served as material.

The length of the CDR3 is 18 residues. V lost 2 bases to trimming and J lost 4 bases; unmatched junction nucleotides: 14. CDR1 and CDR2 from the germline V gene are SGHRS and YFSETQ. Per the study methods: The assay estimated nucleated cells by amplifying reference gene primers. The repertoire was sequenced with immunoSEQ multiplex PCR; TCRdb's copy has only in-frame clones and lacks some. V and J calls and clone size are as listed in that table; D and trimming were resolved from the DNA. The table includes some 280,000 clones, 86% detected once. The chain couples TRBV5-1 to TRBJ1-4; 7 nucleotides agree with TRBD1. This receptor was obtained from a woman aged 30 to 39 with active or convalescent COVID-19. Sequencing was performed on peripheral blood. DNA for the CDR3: TGCGCCAGCAGCTTTTATCCGGGGACAGATCTACTTAATGAAAAACTGTTTTTT. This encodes CASSFYPGTDLLNEKLFF.